This entry lists 21 T cell receptor beta chains sequenced from one sample in a study of shared clonotypes between healthy human individuals. Here immunoSEQ multiplex PCR was the method, and the copy in TCRdb shows in-frame clones only, minus some. Among roughly 1,100,000 clones listed, roughly 80% were seen once. The sequenced sample consisted of memory CD4+ T cells sorted from blood. Noted subset: CD45RA-negative fraction. Source of these receptors: a man aged 18 to 35 in good health.

This chain links TRBV7-9 with TRBJ2-5, with 8 bases identical to TRBD1. CDR1 is SEHNR, CDR2 FQNEAQ, per germline (reference sequence). This CDR3 has 14 amino acids. J was trimmed by 5 bases and V by 2 bases; bases with no gene match: 4. The CDR3 DNA sequence: TGTGCCAGCAGCTTAAGGACAGGGTACGAGACCCAGTACTTC. Translating gives CASSLRTGYETQYF.

V usage is TRBV18 and J usage is TRBJ2-3; 13 bases line up with TRBD2. Germline CDR1 and CDR2: KGHSH and LQKENI. The CDR3 is made up of 16 amino acids. Trimming cost V 3 bases and J 6 bases; bases outside gene matches: 6. CDR3 amino acids: CASSPGLAGARDTQYF. The CDR3 DNA reads TGTGCCAGCTCACCCGGACTAGCGGGAGCGAGGGATACGCAGTATTTT.

The chain combines TRBV6-1 with TRBJ1-6; no reliable D call. V lost 2 bases to trimming and J lost 11 bases, with 10 bases between them. This CDR3 contains 13 residues. From germline, CDR1 is MNHNS and CDR2 SASEGT. In DNA, the CDR3 is TGTGCCAGCAGTGAAAATCTCATTGCACCCCTCCACTTT. This encodes CASSENLIAPLHF.

V is TRBV11-2 and J is TRBJ1-2, with TRBD1 as a possible D gene (6 bases). CDR1 SGHAT and CDR2 FQNNGV come from the germline V gene. This CDR3 is 14 amino acids long. V lost 5 bases to trimming and J lost 9 bases, with 19 bases between them. The CDR3 here is CASSPTAGQVSYTF. DNA of the CDR3: TGTGCCAGCAGCCCCACCGCGGGACAAGTTAGCTACACCTTC.

V usage is TRBV5-1 and J usage is TRBJ2-1; the match to TRBD2 covers 7 bases. With 1 base clipped from V and 6 bases from J, the junction kept 10 bases outside the gene matches. The CDR3 covers 16 residues. Germline V gives CDR1 SGHRS, CDR2 YFSETQ. CDR3 DNA sequence: TGCGCCAGCAGCTTGCCCGGGGGGACTGTCCGCAATGAGCAGTTCTTC. This encodes CASSLPGGTVRNEQFF.

Points on this clone: Different DNA sequences within this sample yield the same CDR3. The chain employs TRBV7-8 and TRBJ2-5; weak D call: TRBD2 (7 bases). Looked up from germline, CDR1 is SGHVS and CDR2 is FQNEAQ. The CDR3 totals 15 residues. The V and J ends lost 3 bases and 5 bases respectively, with 16 bases between them. This CDR3 reads CASSLVGGGRETQYF. The CDR3 bases are TGTGCCAGCAGCTTGGTAGGGGGGGGCCGGGAGACCCAGTACTTC. Supplemented by reference TRBV7-8 and TRBJ2-5, the full variable domain reads GAGVSQSPRYKVAKRGQDVALRCDPISGHVSLFWYQQALGQGPEFLTYFQNEAQLDKSGLPSDRFFAERPEGSVSTLKIQRTQQEDSAVYLCASSLVGGGRETQYFGPGTRLLVL.

The V and J genes are TRBV28 and TRBJ2-1; maybe TRBD1 (6 bases). This CDR3 has 16 amino acids. The germline V gene has CDR1 MDHEN and CDR2 SYDVKM. Trimming removed 6 bases at V and 6 bases at J, with 21 bases between. The CDR3 region has the DNA TGTGCCAGCAGGAAGACATGGGGACATATGGGCAATGAGCAGTTCTTC. Its protein is CASRKTWGHMGNEQFF. The variable domain in full, with the rest retrieved from reference TRBV28 and TRBJ2-1, is DVKVTQSSRYLVKRTGEKVFLECVQDMDHENMFWYRQDPGLGLRLIYFSYDVKMKEKGDIPEGYSVSREKKERFSLILESASTNQTSMYLCASRKTWGHMGNEQFFGPGTRLTVL.

This clone has a count of ten or more. This chain's CDR3 is CAWSVSSGRRSPLHF. The CDR3, as DNA: TGTGCCTGGAGTGTATCGTCCGGTAGGCGTTCACCCCTCCACTTT. The genes are TRBV30 and TRBJ1-6; D is unclear. CDR1 is GTSNPN and CDR2 is SVGIG in the germline V gene (reference sequence). The CDR3 covers 15 residues. Trimming pared 0 bases from V and 9 bases from J, leaving 15 bases between.

The gene calls are TRBV5-1 and TRBJ2-5, with 7 bases lining up with TRBD2. There are 15 residues in the CDR3. The V segment lost 6 bases and the J segment 5 bases; nucleotides outside the gene matches: 13. Germline-derived CDR1 and CDR2 are SGHRS and YFSETQ. CDR3 residues: CASTVYLAVGETQYF. CDR3 coding DNA: TGCGCCAGCACCGTTTACCTAGCGGTAGGGGAGACCCAGTACTTC.

The chain carries TRBV27 and TRBJ1-1; possible D gene TRBD1, 5 bases. CDR1 is MNHEY and CDR2 is SMNVEV in the germline V gene (reference sequence). The CDR3 loop spans 15 amino acids. The V end was cut by 5 bases, the J end by 0 bases, with 13 bases between. CDR3 coding DNA: TGTGCCAGCAGTACGCCGACAGCGATGAACACTGAAGCTTTCTTT. It codes for CASSTPTAMNTEAFF.

The chain recombines TRBV28 with TRBJ1-5; D is possibly TRBD1 (5 bases). Between the trimmed V and J ends, which lost 4 bases and 4 bases, there was a span of 14 bases. The CDR3 spans 15 residues. Looked up from germline, CDR1 is MDHEN and CDR2 is SYDVKM. The CDR3 nucleotides are TGTGCCAGCAGTTCACCCGGACGGACAAATCAGCCCCAGCATTTT. Translated: CASSSPGRTNQPQHF.

J is TRBJ1-5 and V is TRBV15, with D perhaps matching TRBD1 (6 bases). The germline V gene encodes CDR1 LNHNV and CDR2 YYDKDF (reference sequence). The CDR3 covers 15 residues. V shed 3 bases and J shed 5 bases, with 14 bases lying between them. DNA of the CDR3: TGTGCCACCAGCAGGTACAGGGTATCCGATCAGCCCCAGCATTTT. The encoded protein is CATSRYRVSDQPQHF.

The chain links TRBV11-2 to TRBJ1-4; D is undetermined. Deletions cut 10 bases from V and 4 bases from J, with 16 bases between. CDR3 length: 14 amino acids. The germline CDR1 and CDR2 sequences are SGHAT and FQNNGV. The CDR3 DNA follows: TGTGCCACCCCTCCGGACGGAGTTAATGAAAAACTGTTTTTT. Translated, it gives CATPPDGVNEKLFF.

With respect to this clone: A read error may produce the germline difference seen at one junction end. The V and J genes are TRBV7-2 and TRBJ1-1; D is ambiguous. The germline V gene encodes CDR1 SGHTA and CDR2 FQGNSA. This CDR3 has 13 residues. The CDR3 nucleotides are TGTGCCAGCAGCCCCACCGTGGCGACGGGCCCGACCTTT. Amino acids: CASSPTVATGPTF. Together with reference TRBV7-2 and TRBJ1-1, the CDR3 gives the full variable domain: GAGVSQSPSNKVTEKGKDVELRCDPISGHTALYWYRQSLGQGLEFLIYFQGNSAPDKSGLPSDRFSAERTGGSVSTLTIQRTQQEDSAVYLCASSPTVATGPTFGQGTRLTVV.

A remark on this clone: Since a much larger clone is just one base distant, this may be a read error. Additional DNA sequences in this sample encode the identical CDR3. The chain combines TRBV5-1 with TRBJ2-2, with D tentatively TRBD1 (5 bases). Trimming removed 4 bases at V and 1 base at J, with 8 bases between. Germline V gene sequence: CDR1 SGHRS, CDR2 YFSETQ. The CDR3 is 14 amino acids. The CDR3 is CASSLGQNTGELFF. The CDR3 DNA sequence: TGCGCCAGCAGCCTAGGACAGAACACCGGGGAGCTGTTTTTT. Supplemented by reference TRBV5-1 and TRBJ2-2, the full variable domain reads KAGVTQTPRYLIKTRGQQVTLSCSPISGHRSVSWYQQTPGQGLQFLFEYFSETQRNKGNFPGRFSGRQFSNSRSEMNVSTLELGDSALYLCASSLGQNTGELFFGEGSRLTVL.

This clone has only a few counts. The chain couples TRBV7-2 to TRBJ2-2, with TRBD2 matching 8 bases. V lost 8 bases, J lost 2 bases, and 7 bases stayed unmatched. The CDR3 length is 15 residues. Germline CDR1 reads SGHTA; CDR2 reads FQGNSA. This CDR3 reads CASVPSGGNTGELFF. The CDR3 DNA follows: TGTGCCAGCGTCCCAAGCGGGGGTAACACCGGGGAGCTGTTTTTT.

CDR3: CASSLAGAGDNEQFF. Written as DNA, the CDR3 is TGTGCCAGCAGCTTAGCGGGAGCGGGGGACAATGAGCAGTTCTTC. The chain links TRBV7-2 to TRBJ2-1, with TRBD2 identical over 8 bases. Per the germline V gene, CDR1 is SGHTA and CDR2 is FQGNSA. The CDR3 is 15 amino acids. V shed 0 bases, J shed 5 bases, and the junction held 3 bases outside the gene matches.

The chain is built from TRBV6-5 and TRBJ1-2; unclear D gene. Per the germline V gene, CDR1 is MNHEY and CDR2 is SVGAGI. The CDR3 runs 16 residues. Trimming removed 3 bases from V and 4 bases from J, with 18 bases in between. The CDR3: CASSYSWTPEIYGYTF. Written as DNA, the CDR3 is TGTGCCAGCAGTTATTCGTGGACTCCGGAGATCTATGGCTACACCTTC.

This clone was recorded a few times. The identical CDR3 is also encoded by other nucleotide sequences in the sample. The chain links TRBV5-1 to TRBJ2-7; no firm D call. V was shortened by 1 base and J by 0 bases, with 8 bases between the two germline ends. CDR3 length: 14 amino acids. CDR1 SGHRS and CDR2 YFSETQ come from the germline V gene. CDR3: CASSLFGSSYEQYF. CDR3 nucleotide sequence: TGCGCCAGCAGCTTGTTTGGCAGCTCCTACGAGCAGTACTTC.

This clone was observed a few times. This sequence may be a read error, since a much larger clone differs from it by one base. This sequence joins TRBV28 and TRBJ1-2; TRBD1 is a possible D gene (6 bases). The CDR3 has 12 amino acids. Germline assignment: CDR1 MDHEN and CDR2 SYDVKM. V gave up 6 bases and J gave up 3 bases, with 8 bases separating them. The CDR3 spells CASSNRDYGYTF. CDR3 DNA: TGTGCCAGCAGCAACAGGGACTATGGCTACACCTTC.

Worth noting for this clone: The junction departs from germline at one end; a sequencing error may be responsible. V usage is TRBV7-7 and J usage is TRBJ2-1, with D perhaps matching TRBD2 (5 bases). This CDR3 spans 13 amino acids. From germline, CDR1 is SSHAT and CDR2 FNYEAQ (reference sequence). CDR3 in amino acids: CASSSVGSGEQFF. The DNA of the CDR3 is TGTGCTAGCAGCTCGGTGGGTTCGGGGGAGCAGTTCTTC.